This T cell receptor beta chain was sequenced in a study of blood T cell repertoires in COVID-19. Whole-study context: Donors in the United States, Italy and Spain gave samples during acute or convalescent COVID-19. From T cells, B-cell-depleted T cells, or PBMCs came the material, which was cDNA or gDNA.

This CDR3 has 15 residues. CDR1 is SGHTA and CDR2 is FQGTGA in the germline V gene. V lost 0 bases to trimming and J lost 4 bases, with 10 bases between them. The data were produced by immunoSEQ multiplex PCR, yet TCRdb's version contains in-frame clones alone and is incomplete. In the table there are some 220,000 clones, 85% to 95% of which are singletons. Sequencing was performed on peripheral blood. V and J are TRBV7-3 and TRBJ2-1; a weak D match, TRBD2 (6 bases). The receptor was isolated from a man in his thirties or forties with COVID-19, enrolled during active disease. The CDR3 spells CASSLTGGRYNEQFF. The CDR3 DNA sequence: TGTGCCAGCAGCTTAACGGGGGGTAGATACAATGAGCAGTTCTTC.